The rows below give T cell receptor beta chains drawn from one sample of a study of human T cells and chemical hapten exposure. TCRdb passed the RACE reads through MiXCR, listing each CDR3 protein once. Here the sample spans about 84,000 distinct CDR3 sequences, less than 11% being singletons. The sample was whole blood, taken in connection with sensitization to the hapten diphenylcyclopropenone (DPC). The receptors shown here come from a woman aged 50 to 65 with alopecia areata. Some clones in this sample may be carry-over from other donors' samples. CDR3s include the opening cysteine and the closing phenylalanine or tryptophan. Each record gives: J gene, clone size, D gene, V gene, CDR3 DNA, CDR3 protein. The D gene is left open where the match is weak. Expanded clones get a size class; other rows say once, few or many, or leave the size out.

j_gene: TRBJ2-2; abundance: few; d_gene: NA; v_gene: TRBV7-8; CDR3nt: TGTGCCAGCAGCTTAGGTGGCAGGTCAACCGGGGAGCTGTTTTTT; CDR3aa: CASSLGGRSTGELFF
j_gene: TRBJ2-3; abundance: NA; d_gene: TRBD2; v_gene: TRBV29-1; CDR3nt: TGCAGCGTTGAGCGGGAGCGCACAGATACGCAGTATTTT; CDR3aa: CSVERERTDTQYF
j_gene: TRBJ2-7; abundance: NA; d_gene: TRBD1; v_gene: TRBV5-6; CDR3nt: TGTGCCAGCAGCGTCACAGGGGGCAACGAGCAGTACTTC; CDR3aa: CASSVTGGNEQYF
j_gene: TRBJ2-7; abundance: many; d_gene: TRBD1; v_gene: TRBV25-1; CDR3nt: TGTGCCAGCAGCGGCGGGACAGGGATCTACGAGCAGTACTTC; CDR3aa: CASSGGTGIYEQYF
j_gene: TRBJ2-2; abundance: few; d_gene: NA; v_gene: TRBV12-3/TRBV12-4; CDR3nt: TGTGCCAGCAGTTGGAGGACCGGGGAGCTGTTTTTT; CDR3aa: CASSWRTGELFF
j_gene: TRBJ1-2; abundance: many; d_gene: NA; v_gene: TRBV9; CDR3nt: TGTGCCAGCAGCGTAGATCGGAGCTATGGCTACACCTTC; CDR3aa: CASSVDRSYGYTF
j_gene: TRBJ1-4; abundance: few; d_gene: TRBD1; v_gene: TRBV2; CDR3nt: TGTGCCAGCAGTCGGACAGGGAGGGATGAAAAACTGTTTTTT; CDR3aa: CASSRTGRDEKLFF
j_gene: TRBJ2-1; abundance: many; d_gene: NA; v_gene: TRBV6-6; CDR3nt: TGTGCCAGCAGTTACCACAGGGAAGGTGAGCAGTTCTTC; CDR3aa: CASSYHREGEQFF
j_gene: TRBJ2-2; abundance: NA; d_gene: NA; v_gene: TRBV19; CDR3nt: TGTGCCAGTAGCAATACAGGGCTTACCGGGGAGCTGTTTTTT; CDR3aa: CASSNTGLTGELFF
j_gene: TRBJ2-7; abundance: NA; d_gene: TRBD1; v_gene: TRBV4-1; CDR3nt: TGCGCCAGCAGCCTCCCCGGGACAGGGGGTATTACCACCTACGAGCAGTACTTC; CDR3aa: CASSLPGTGGITTYEQYF
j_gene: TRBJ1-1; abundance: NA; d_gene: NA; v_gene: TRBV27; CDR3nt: TGTGCCAGCAGTTCTTATGGTACTGAAGCTTTCTTT; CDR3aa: CASSSYGTEAFF
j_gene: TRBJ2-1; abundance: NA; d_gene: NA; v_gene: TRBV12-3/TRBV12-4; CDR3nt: TGTGCCAGCAGTTTTCAGGCGGGCCCACATGAGCAGTTCTTC; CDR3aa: CASSFQAGPHEQFF
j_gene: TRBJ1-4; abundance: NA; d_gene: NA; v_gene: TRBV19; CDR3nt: TGTGCCAGTTTAACAGACGGTGAAAAACTGTTTTTT; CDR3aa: CASLTDGEKLFF
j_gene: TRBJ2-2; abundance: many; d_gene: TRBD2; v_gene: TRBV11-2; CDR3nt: TGTGCCAGCAGCTTAGATCCGGGAGGGATCACCGGGGAGCTGTTTTTT; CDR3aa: CASSLDPGGITGELFF
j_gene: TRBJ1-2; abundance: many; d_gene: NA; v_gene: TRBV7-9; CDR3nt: TGTGCCAGCAGCTTAACGGGCGAGGATGGCTACACCTTC; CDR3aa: CASSLTGEDGYTF
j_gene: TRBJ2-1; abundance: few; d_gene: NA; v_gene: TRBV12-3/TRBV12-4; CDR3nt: TGTGCCAGCACCACGGGACTGACCCACAATGAGCAGTTCTTC; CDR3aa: CASTTGLTHNEQFF
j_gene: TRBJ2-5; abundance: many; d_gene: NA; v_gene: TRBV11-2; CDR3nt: TGTGCCAGCAGCTGGGGGGGGCGAGGAGAGACCCAGTACTTC; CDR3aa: CASSWGGRGETQYF
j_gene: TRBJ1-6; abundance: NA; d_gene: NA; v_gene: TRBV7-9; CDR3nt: TGTGCCAGCAGCTTAGCGGGGTCCAATTCACCCCTCCACTTT; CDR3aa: CASSLAGSNSPLHF
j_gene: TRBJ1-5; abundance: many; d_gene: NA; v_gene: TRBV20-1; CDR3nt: TGCAGTGCTTCCACGTATCGGGCCCAGCATTTT; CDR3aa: CSASTYRAQHF
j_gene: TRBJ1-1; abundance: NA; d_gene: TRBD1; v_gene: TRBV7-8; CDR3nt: TGTGCCAGCAGCCCCCAGGACAGGGGATCATGGAACACTGAAGCTTTCTTT; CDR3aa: CASSPQDRGSWNTEAFF
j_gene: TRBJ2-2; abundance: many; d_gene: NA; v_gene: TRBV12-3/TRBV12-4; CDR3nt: TGTGCCAGCAGTACTGGACAGCTCACCGGGGAGCTGTTTTTT; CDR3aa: CASSTGQLTGELFF
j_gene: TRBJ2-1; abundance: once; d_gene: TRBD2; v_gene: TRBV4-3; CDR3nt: TGCGCCAGCAGCCAAGCGGGAGGGAGTGAGCAGTTCTTC; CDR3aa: CASSQAGGSEQFF
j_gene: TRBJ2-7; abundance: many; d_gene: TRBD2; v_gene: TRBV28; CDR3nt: TGTGCCAGCAGTCTCGCGACCGGCCGCGGACTAGCGGGAGACGATCGCGAGCAGTACTTC; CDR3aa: CASSLATGRGLAGDDREQYF
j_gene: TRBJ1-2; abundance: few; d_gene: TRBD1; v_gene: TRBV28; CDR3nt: TGTGCCAGCAGGCCGGGACAGGGGGTTAGAGGCTACACCTTC; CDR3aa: CASRPGQGVRGYTF
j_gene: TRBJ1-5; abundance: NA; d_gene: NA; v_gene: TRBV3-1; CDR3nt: TGTGCCAGCAGCTACGGGACGGCAGGGGATGATCAGCCCCAGCATTTT; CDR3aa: CASSYGTAGDDQPQHF
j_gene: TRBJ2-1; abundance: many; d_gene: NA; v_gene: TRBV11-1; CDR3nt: TGTGCCAGCAGCCAGACCTATGAGCAGTTCTTC; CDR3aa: CASSQTYEQFF
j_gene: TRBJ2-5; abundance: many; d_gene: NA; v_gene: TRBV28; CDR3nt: TGTGCCAGCAGTTCGGGACAATTAGAGACCCAGTACTTC; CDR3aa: CASSSGQLETQYF
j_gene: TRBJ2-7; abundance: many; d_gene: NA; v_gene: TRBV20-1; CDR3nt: TGCAGTGCTAGCCGGGGGCGTCAGGGGAGCTACGAGCAGTACTTC; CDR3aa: CSASRGRQGSYEQYF
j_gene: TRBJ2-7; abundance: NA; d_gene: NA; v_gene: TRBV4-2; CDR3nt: TGTGCCAGCAGCCAGAGTCTCACCTACGAGCAGTACTTC; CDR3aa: CASSQSLTYEQYF
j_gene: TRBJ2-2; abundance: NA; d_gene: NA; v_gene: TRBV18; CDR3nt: TGTGCCAGCTCCCTAACCACCGGGGAGCTGTTTTTT; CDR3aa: CASSLTTGELFF
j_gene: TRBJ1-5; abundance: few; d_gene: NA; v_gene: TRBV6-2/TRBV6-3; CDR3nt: TGTGCCAGCATGCGGCAGGGGAATCAGCCCCAGCATTTT; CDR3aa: CASMRQGNQPQHF
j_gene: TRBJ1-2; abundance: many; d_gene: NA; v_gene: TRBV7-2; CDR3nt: TGTGCCAGCAGCAGCCGGACAGTGAGCTACACCTTC; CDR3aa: CASSSRTVSYTF